One and the same sample provided the 15 T cell receptor beta chains below, sequenced in a study of control samples from healthy donors and cancer patients. Assay: immunoSEQ multiplex PCR; the TCRdb copy retains only in-frame clones and omits some. The sample has 150,000 to 180,000 clones, roughly 94% seen once. The sequencing sample was made of blood. Source of these receptors: a man aged 35 to 55 in good health.

V gene TRBV7-9 combines with J gene TRBJ2-3; perhaps TRBD2 as D (5 bases). V lost 5 bases, J lost 0 bases, and 18 bases lay in between. Germline CDR1 is SEHNR and CDR2 is FQNEAQ (reference sequence). This CDR3 comprises 17 residues. As DNA, the CDR3 is TGTGCCAGCAGCCCCCGGGGATTTGGCAGAAGCACAGATACGCAGTATTTT. Translation gives CASSPRGFGRSTDTQYF.

V usage is TRBV7-7 and J usage is TRBJ1-4, with a possible D match to TRBD1 (5 bases). Trimming pared 1 base from V and 7 bases from J, leaving 7 bases between. The germline CDR1 and CDR2 sequences are SSHAT and FNYEAQ (reference sequence). This CDR3 has 13 amino acids. CDR3 nucleotides: TGTGCCAGCAGCTTAGTGGGGGGTGAAAAACTGTTTTTT. Translation: CASSLVGGEKLFF.

The chain combines TRBV21-1 with TRBJ1-1; whether TRBD1, the table's D call, matches the DNA was not checked. TRBV21-1 is a documented pseudogene. The CDR3 runs 15 residues. CDR3 sequence reads: CASGRDRYMNTEAFF. CDR3 DNA sequence: TGTGCCAGCGGACGGGACAGATATATGAACACTGAAGCTTTCTTT.

This clone has just one count. This rearrangement joins TRBV4-1 to TRBJ1-1; 7 nucleotides line up with TRBD1. The CDR3 extends over 16 amino acids. J gave up 4 bases and V 3 bases, and 11 bases lay outside the gene matches. Germline V gives CDR1 MGHRA, CDR2 YSYEKL. CDR3 sequence: CASSQEGQAAGTEAFF. As DNA, the CDR3 is TGCGCCAGCAGCCAGGAAGGACAGGCAGCGGGCACTGAAGCTTTCTTT.

The CDR3 protein is CASSLGQVVGSPLHF. The CDR3 DNA follows: TGTGCCAGCAGCCTGGGACAGGTGGTGGGTTCACCCCTCCACTTT. This chain links TRBV5-4 with TRBJ1-6, with 8 bases that match TRBD1. The length of the CDR3 is 15 residues. V dropped 4 bases and J dropped 9; count of bases not matched to a gene: 9. Per the germline V gene, CDR1 is SGHNT and CDR2 is YYREEE (reference sequence).

V is TRBV4-3 and J is TRBJ1-3; maybe TRBD1 (5 bases). V was trimmed by 4 bases and J by 0 bases, leaving 19 bases between them. The CDR3 runs to 18 residues. CDR1 is LGHNA and CDR2 is YSLEER in the germline V gene. The CDR3 DNA reads as TGCGCCAGCAGCCTCTACGAGGGACCCGAGAGCTCTGGAAACACCATATATTTT. It encodes CASSLYEGPESSGNTIYF.

This clone was seen only once. The rearrangement uses TRBV24-1 and TRBJ1-3, with TRBD1 as a possible D gene (5 bases). Germline V gene lookup returns CDR1 KGHDR and CDR2 SFDVKD. The germline V and J ends were trimmed by 3 bases and 9 bases, with 20 bases remaining between them. The CDR3 sequence is 16 residues long. The CDR3 here is CATSDAPGLGEGTIYF. In DNA form, the CDR3 reads TGTGCCACCAGTGATGCCCCGGGACTGGGAGAGGGCACCATATATTTT.

This chain joins TRBV30 and TRBJ2-3; D unresolved. CDR3 size: 12 residues. From germline, CDR1 is GTSNPN and CDR2 SVGIG (reference sequence). V was trimmed by 1 base and J by 6 bases, leaving 8 bases between them. CDR3: CAWSAHWDTQYF. DNA of the CDR3: TGTGCCTGGAGTGCGCACTGGGATACGCAGTATTTT.

V is TRBV28 and J is TRBJ1-1; the match to TRBD1 covers 9 bases. J gave up 0 bases and V 5 bases, and 4 bases lay outside the gene matches. The germline V gene has CDR1 MDHEN and CDR2 SYDVKM. This CDR3 contains 15 residues. The CDR3 DNA sequence: TGTGCCAGCAGTCCCCGGGACAGGGTGAACACTGAAGCTTTCTTT. Encoded protein: CASSPRDRVNTEAFF.

The rearrangement uses TRBV5-1 and TRBJ2-7; D call uncertain. This CDR3 contains 13 residues. With 2 bases removed from V and 3 bases from J, the gap between germline ends came to 9 bases. CDR1 is SGHRS and CDR2 is YFSETQ in the germline V gene. The CDR3 DNA reads TGCGCCAGCAGCTTTGGTCAAAACTACGAGCAGTACTTC. It specifies CASSFGQNYEQYF.

The gene calls are TRBV2 and TRBJ1-1; D unresolved. CDR1 is SNHLY and CDR2 is FYNNEI in the germline V gene. Trimming removed 2 bases at V and 4 bases at J, with 8 bases between. This CDR3 spans 13 amino acids. In DNA form, the CDR3 reads TGTGCCAGCAGTGAATGGACTCTCACTGAAGCTTTCTTT. It specifies CASSEWTLTEAFF.

This chain links TRBV18 with TRBJ1-2; D is uncertain. This CDR3 has 13 amino acids. The germline CDR1 and CDR2 sequences are KGHSH and LQKENI. Trimming removed 5 bases from V and 6 bases from J, with 13 bases in between. CDR3 region: CASSSIEGDGYTF. The CDR3 nucleotides are TGTGCCAGCTCATCGATTGAGGGAGATGGCTACACCTTC. Together with reference TRBV18 and TRBJ1-2, the CDR3 gives the full variable domain: NAGVMQNPRHLVRRRGQEARLRCSPMKGHSHVYWYRQLPEEGLKFMVYLQKENIIDESGMPKERFSAEFPKEGPSILRIQQVVRGDSAAYFCASSSIEGDGYTFGSGTRLTVV.

The chain recombines TRBV7-2 with TRBJ2-7; D is unresolved. Between the trimmed V and J ends, which lost 5 bases and 5 bases, there was a span of 16 bases. CDR3 length: 14 amino acids. Germline V CDR1 and CDR2: SGHTA, FQGNSA. The DNA of the CDR3 is TGTGCCAGCAGCCCTGCCCGGGCCTTCCACGAGCAGTACTTC. It codes for CASSPARAFHEQYF.

V gene TRBV7-9 combines with J gene TRBJ2-7; D gene unclear. The CDR3 runs 13 residues. The germline gives CDR1 SEHNR, CDR2 FQNEAQ (reference sequence). V lost 5 bases to trimming and J lost 3 bases, with 11 bases between them. The CDR3 sequence is CASSADGIYEQYF. The CDR3 nucleotides read TGTGCCAGCAGCGCCGACGGAATCTACGAGCAGTACTTC.

The chain couples TRBV4-1 to TRBJ1-2; tentative D call: TRBD1 (6 bases). Trimming pared 2 bases from V and 0 bases from J, leaving 13 bases between. This CDR3 spans 16 amino acids. Per germline, CDR1 MGHRA and CDR2 YSYEKL. This CDR3 reads CASSQQGQPTNYGYTF. The CDR3 nucleotides read TGCGCCAGCAGCCAACAGGGACAACCCACTAACTATGGCTACACCTTC.